Shown below are 12 T cell receptor beta chains from a single sample sequenced in a study of blood T cell repertoires in COVID-19. Measured with immunoSEQ multiplex PCR; TCRdb has only the in-frame clones, and not every one. Here the sample spans 100,000 or so clones, roughly four fifths being singletons. Specimen: peripheral blood. These receptors all stem from a human donor in a cohort sampled during active COVID-19.

The chain recombines TRBV24-1 with TRBJ1-5; 8 bases line up with TRBD1. In germline, CDR1 is KGHDR, CDR2 SFDVKD. V was pared by 4 bases and J by 7 bases, with 11 bases of the junction left unmatched. The length of the CDR3 is 16 residues. Written as DNA, the CDR3 is TGTGCCACCAGTGAAAGCGGGACAGGTCTAGTGCAGCCCCAGCATTTT. Residues: CATSESGTGLVQPQHF.

The chain joins TRBV6-6 to TRBJ1-6, with a tentative D call TRBD1 (6 bases). The germline gives CDR1 MNHNY, CDR2 SVGAGI (reference sequence). V lost 6 bases and J lost 7, with 13 bases in between. The CDR3 runs 14 residues. The CDR3, as DNA: TGTGCCAGCAGGCTAGGGGACACCAATTCACCCCTCCACTTT. It codes for CASRLGDTNSPLHF.

The chain employs TRBV2 and TRBJ1-5; D may be TRBD1 (5 bases). Trimming removed 7 bases from V and 2 bases from J, with 12 bases in between. Germline assignment: CDR1 SNHLY and CDR2 FYNNEI. The CDR3 consists of 14 residues. The DNA for the CDR3 is TGTGCCAGCACCTTCGGGGGGGGCAATCAGCCCCAGCATTTT. This sequence encodes CASTFGGGNQPQHF.

The gene calls are TRBV5-4 and TRBJ1-2, with 7 bases matching TRBD1. The CDR3 is 13 amino acids. CDR1 and CDR2 (germline): SGHNT, YYREEE (reference sequence). Losses at the gene ends were 1 base for V and 6 bases for J; bases not matched to a gene: 3. CDR3 coding DNA: TGTGCCAGCAGCTTGAAGGGGGCGGATGGCTACACCTTC. Its translation: CASSLKGADGYTF. The entire variable domain, with the rest obtained from reference TRBV5-4 and TRBJ1-2, is as follows: ETGVTQSPTHLIKTRGQQVTLRCSSQSGHNTVSWYQQALGQGPQFIFQYYREEENGRGNFPPRFSGLQFPNYSSELNVNALELDDSALYLCASSLKGADGYTFGSGTRLTVV.

The chain uses TRBV10-2 and TRBJ1-4; possibly TRBD1 for D (6 bases). V lost 5 bases, J lost 5 bases, and 18 bases lay in between. The CDR3 runs 16 residues. Germline V lookup: CDR1 WSHSY, CDR2 SAAADI. CDR3 in DNA: TGCGCCAGCAGTACCTTCGGGTCGGGGGGCAATGAAAAACTGTTTTTT. Amino acids: CASSTFGSGGNEKLFF.

This clone was found a few times. This chain links TRBV4-1 with TRBJ1-5; maybe TRBD1 (6 bases). The V and J ends lost 0 bases and 6 bases respectively, with 18 bases between them. This CDR3 is 17 amino acids long. The germline CDR1 and CDR2 sequences are MGHRA and YSYEKL. CDR3: CASSQDTSGQRTQPQHF. CDR3 sequence (DNA): TGCGCCAGCAGCCAAGATACTTCCGGACAGCGGACTCAGCCCCAGCATTTT.

The CDR3 loop is CASSPYFTSSYGYTF. CDR3 bases: TGTGCCAGCAGTCCCTATTTTACCTCTTCCTATGGCTACACCTTC. The V gene is TRBV6-5, the J gene TRBJ1-2; D is unclear. V lost 5 bases and J 4 bases, leaving 17 bases between the germline ends. CDR1 and CDR2 from the germline V gene are MNHEY and SVGAGI. The CDR3 is made up of 15 amino acids.

The genes are TRBV19 and TRBJ1-6; unclear D gene. The CDR3 has 12 residues. V lost 1 base to trimming and J lost 9 bases, with 4 bases between them. Germline V gives CDR1 LNHDA, CDR2 SQIVND (reference sequence). The CDR3 DNA follows: TGTGCCAGTAGTATAGCGTCTTCACCCCTCCACTTT. Translation: CASSIASSPLHF. The whole variable domain, filled in from reference TRBV19 and TRBJ1-6, reads DGGITQSPKYLFRKEGQNVTLSCEQNLNHDAMYWYRQDPGQGLRLIYYSQIVNDFQKGDIAEGYSVSREKKESFPLTVTSAQKNPTAFYLCASSIASSPLHFGNGTRLTVT.

This chain connects TRBV6-2 or TRBV6-3 to TRBJ2-4; unclear D gene. Trimming cost V 0 bases and J 14 bases, with 11 bases left between them. Germline V gene sequence: CDR1 MNHEY, CDR2 SVGEGT. This CDR3 is 12 amino acids long. The DNA of the CDR3 is TGTGCCAGCAGTTACTCCCCTGGCAGTGAGTACTTC. As protein: CASSYSPGSEYF.

V is TRBV18 and J is TRBJ2-5; 8 nucleotides align to TRBD2. After removal of 8 bases from V and 3 bases from J, the junction contained 11 bases not matched to a gene. CDR3 length: 15 amino acids. Looked up from germline, CDR1 is KGHSH and CDR2 is LQKENI. CDR3: CASQPTGGYEETQYF. CDR3 sequence (DNA): TGTGCCAGCCAACCGACGGGGGGGTACGAAGAGACCCAGTACTTC.

The V gene is TRBV5-4, the J gene TRBJ2-3; D perhaps matches TRBD1 (5 bases). The germline V gene has CDR1 SGHNT and CDR2 YYREEE (reference sequence). Trimming shortened V by 2 bases and J by 4 bases, and 11 bases separated the two germline ends. The CDR3 is 14 residues long. CDR3 coding DNA: TGTGCCAGCAGCTTAGAGTGGGGCTCAGATACGCAGTATTTT. Translating it yields CASSLEWGSDTQYF. The full variable domain, completed using reference TRBV5-4 and TRBJ2-3, is ETGVTQSPTHLIKTRGQQVTLRCSSQSGHNTVSWYQQALGQGPQFIFQYYREEENGRGNFPPRFSGLQFPNYSSELNVNALELDDSALYLCASSLEWGSDTQYFGPGTRLTVL.

The rearrangement joins TRBV6-5 to TRBJ1-3, with D unresolved. CDR1 and CDR2 from the germline V gene are MNHEY and SVGAGI. CDR3 length: 13 residues. V was clipped by 10 bases and J by 1 base, with 11 bases between them. Written as DNA, the CDR3 is TGTGCCACATCGAGAGGATCTGGAAACACCATATATTTT. It is translated as CATSRGSGNTIYF.